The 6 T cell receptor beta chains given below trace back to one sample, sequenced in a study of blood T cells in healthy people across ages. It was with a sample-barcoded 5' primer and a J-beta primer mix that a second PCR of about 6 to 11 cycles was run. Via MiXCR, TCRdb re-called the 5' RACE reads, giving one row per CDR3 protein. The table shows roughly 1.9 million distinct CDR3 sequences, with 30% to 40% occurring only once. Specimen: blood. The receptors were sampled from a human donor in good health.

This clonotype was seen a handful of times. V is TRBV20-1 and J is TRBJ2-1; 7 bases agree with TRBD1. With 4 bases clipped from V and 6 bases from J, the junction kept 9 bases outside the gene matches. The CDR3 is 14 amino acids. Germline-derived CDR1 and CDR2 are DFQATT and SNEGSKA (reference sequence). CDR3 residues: CSAMRQGLINEQFF. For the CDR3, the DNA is TGCAGTGCTATGCGACAGGGTCTCATCAATGAGCAGTTCTTC.

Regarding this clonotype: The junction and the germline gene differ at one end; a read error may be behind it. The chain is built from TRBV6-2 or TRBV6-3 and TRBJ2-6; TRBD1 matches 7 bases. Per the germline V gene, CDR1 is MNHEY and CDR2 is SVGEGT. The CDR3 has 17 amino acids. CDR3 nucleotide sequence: TGTGCCAGCGCCGAGGGGGCAGGCTCGCCCGGGGCCAACGTCCGGACTTTC. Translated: CASAEGAGSPGANVRTF.

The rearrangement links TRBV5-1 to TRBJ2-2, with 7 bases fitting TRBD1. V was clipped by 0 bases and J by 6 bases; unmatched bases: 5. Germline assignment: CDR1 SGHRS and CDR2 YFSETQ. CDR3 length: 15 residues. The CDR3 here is CASSLGQGNPGELFF. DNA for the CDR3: TGCGCCAGCAGCTTGGGACAGGGTAATCCCGGGGAGCTGTTTTTT.

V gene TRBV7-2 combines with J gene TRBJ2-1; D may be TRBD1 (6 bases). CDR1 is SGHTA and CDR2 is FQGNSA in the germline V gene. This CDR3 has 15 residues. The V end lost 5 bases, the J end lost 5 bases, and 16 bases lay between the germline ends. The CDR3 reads CASSHDWGRNNEQFF. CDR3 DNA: TGTGCCAGCAGCCACGATTGGGGGCGAAACAATGAGCAGTTCTTC.

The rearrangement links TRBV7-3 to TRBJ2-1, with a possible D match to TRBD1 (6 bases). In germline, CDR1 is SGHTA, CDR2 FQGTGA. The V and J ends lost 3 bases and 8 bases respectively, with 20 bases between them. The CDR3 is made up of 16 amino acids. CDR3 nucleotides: TGTGCCAGCAGCTTTCGTGGGGTCCCGCCAGGGGATGAGCAGTTCTTC. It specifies CASSFRGVPPGDEQFF.

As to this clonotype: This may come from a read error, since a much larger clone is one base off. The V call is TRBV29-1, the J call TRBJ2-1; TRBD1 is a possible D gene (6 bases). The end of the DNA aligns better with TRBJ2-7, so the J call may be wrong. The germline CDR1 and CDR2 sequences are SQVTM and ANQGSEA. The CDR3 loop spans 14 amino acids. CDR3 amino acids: CSVDVSGAYNEQYF. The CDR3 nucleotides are TGCAGCGTTGATGTTTCAGGGGCATACAATGAGCAGTACTTC.